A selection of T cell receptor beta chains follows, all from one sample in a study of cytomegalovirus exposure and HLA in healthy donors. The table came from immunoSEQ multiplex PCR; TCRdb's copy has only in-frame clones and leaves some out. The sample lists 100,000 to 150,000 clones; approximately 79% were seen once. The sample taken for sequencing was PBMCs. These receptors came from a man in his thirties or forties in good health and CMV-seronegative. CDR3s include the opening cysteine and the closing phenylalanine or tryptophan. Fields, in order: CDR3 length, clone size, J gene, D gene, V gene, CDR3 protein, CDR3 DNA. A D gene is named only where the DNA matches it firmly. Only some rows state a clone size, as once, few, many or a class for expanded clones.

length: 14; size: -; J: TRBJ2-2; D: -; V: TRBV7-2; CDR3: CASSYRTGTGELFF; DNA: TGTGCCAGCAGCTACCGGACGGGGACCGGGGAGCTGTTTTTT
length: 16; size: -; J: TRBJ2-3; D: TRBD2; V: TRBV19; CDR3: CASSNRGVGLTDTQYF; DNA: TGTGCCAGTAGCAACCGGGGGGTAGGCCTCACAGATACGCAGTATTTT
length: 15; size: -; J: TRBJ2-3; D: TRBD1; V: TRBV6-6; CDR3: CASSRQGLSTDTQYF; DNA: TGTGCCAGCAGTAGACAGGGGTTGTCCACAGATACGCAGTATTTT
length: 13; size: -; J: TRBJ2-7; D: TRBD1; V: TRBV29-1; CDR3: CSVRRTGGYEQYF; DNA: TGCAGCGTTCGGAGGACAGGGGGCTACGAGCAGTACTTC
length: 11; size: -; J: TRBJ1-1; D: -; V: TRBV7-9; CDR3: CADQVDTEAFF; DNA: TGTGCCGACCAGGTGGACACTGAAGCTTTCTTT
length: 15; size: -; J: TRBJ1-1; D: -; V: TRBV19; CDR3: CASSISGGGNTEAFF; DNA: TGTGCCAGTAGTATTAGTGGCGGGGGGAACACTGAAGCTTTCTTT
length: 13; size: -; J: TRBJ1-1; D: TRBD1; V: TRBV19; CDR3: CASGQGLNTEAFF; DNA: TGTGCCAGTGGACAGGGACTGAACACTGAAGCTTTCTTT
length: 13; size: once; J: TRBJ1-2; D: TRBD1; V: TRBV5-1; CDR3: CASSPWTGNGYTF; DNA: TGCGCCAGCAGCCCCTGGACAGGGAATGGCTACACCTTC
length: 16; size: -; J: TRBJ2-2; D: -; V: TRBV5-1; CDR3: CASSLGGGHNTGELFF; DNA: TGCGCCAGCAGCTTGGGCGGGGGACATAACACCGGGGAGCTGTTTTTT
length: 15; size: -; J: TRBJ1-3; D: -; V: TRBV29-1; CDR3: CSVEKAGAPGNTIYF; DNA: TGCAGCGTTGAAAAGGCAGGGGCCCCGGGAAACACCATATATTTT
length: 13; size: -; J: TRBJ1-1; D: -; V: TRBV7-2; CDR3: CASSFSRNTEAFF; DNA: TGTGCCAGCAGCTTTTCCAGGAACACTGAAGCTTTCTTT
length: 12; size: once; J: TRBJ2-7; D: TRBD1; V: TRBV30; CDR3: CAGRGRFNEQYF; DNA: TGTGCCGGCAGGGGGCGTTTCAACGAGCAGTACTTC
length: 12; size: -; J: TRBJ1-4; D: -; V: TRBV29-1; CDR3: CSAAQGSEKLFF; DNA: TGCAGCGCTGCCCAGGGTAGCGAAAAACTGTTTTTT
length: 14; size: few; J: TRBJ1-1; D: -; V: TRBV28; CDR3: CASSSPGMNTEAFF; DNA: TGTGCCAGCAGTTCCCCCGGGATGAACACTGAAGCTTTCTTT
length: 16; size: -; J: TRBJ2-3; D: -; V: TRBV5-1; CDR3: CASSFGGGGGTDTQYF; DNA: TGCGCCAGCAGCTTCGGAGGGGGGGGAGGCACAGATACGCAGTATTTT
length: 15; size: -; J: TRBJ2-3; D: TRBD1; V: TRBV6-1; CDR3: CASAEQGARTDTQYF; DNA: TGTGCCAGCGCCGAACAGGGGGCCCGCACAGATACGCAGTATTTT
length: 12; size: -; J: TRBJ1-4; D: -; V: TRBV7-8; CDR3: CASRRSNEKLFF; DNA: TGTGCCAGCCGGCGGTCTAATGAAAAACTGTTTTTT
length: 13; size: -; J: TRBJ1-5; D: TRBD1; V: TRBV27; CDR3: CASRGTVNQPQHF; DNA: TGTGCCAGCCGTGGGACAGTCAATCAGCCCCAGCATTTT
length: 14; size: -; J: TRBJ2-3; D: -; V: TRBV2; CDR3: CASSEGLGTDTQYF; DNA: TGTGCCAGCAGTGAAGGGCTAGGCACAGATACGCAGTATTTT
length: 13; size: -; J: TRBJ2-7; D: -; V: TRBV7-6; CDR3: CASSIPQGFEQYF; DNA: TGTGCCAGCAGCATCCCACAGGGCTTCGAGCAGTACTTC
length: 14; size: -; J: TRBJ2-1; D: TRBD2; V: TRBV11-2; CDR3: CASSRGGADNEQFF; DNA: TGTGCCAGCAGCCGGGGGGGCGCCGACAATGAGCAGTTCTTC
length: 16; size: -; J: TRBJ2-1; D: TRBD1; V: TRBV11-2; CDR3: CASSPEQGVSYNEQFF; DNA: TGTGCCAGCAGCCCAGAACAGGGGGTGTCCTACAATGAGCAGTTCTTC
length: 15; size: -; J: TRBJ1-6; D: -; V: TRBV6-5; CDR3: CASSYSKQGASPLHF; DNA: TGTGCCAGCAGTTACTCGAAACAGGGTGCTTCACCCCTCCACTTT
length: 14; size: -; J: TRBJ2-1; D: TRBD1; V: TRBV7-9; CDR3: CASSLRTGYDEQFF; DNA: TGTGCCAGCAGCTTAAGGACAGGGTACGATGAGCAGTTCTTC
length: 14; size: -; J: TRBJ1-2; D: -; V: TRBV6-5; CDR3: CASSSTQGGYGYTF; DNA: TGTGCCAGCAGTTCAACACAGGGCGGCTATGGCTACACCTTC
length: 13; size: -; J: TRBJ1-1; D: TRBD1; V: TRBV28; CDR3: CASSLPTGPLAFF; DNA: TGTGCCAGCAGTCTCCCGACAGGGCCCCTAGCTTTCTTT
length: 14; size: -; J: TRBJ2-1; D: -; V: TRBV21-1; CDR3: CANLRGGLSNEQFF; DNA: TGTGCCAACTTACGGGGGGGCCTTTCCAATGAGCAGTTCTTC
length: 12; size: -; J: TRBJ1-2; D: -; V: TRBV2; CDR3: CASSEGSYGYTF; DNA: TGTGCCAGCTCGGAGGGGAGCTATGGCTACACCTTC
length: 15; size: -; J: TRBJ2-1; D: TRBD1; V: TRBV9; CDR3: CASSLGGHGGDEQFF; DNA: TGTGCCAGCAGCCTAGGGGGCCATGGGGGCGATGAGCAGTTCTTC
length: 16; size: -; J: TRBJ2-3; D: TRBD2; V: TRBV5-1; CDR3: CASSRGLAGGTDTQYF; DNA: TGCGCCAGCAGCAGGGGACTAGCGGGGGGCACAGATACGCAGTATTTT
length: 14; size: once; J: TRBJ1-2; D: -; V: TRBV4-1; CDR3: CASSQAGLNYGYTF; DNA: TGCGCCAGCAGCCAAGCGGGACTCAACTATGGCTACACCTTC
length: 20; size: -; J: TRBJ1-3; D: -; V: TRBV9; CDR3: CASSLHFPGGTTTTGNTIYF; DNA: TGTGCCAGCAGCCTACACTTCCCGGGAGGGACCACGACTACTGGAAACACCATATATTTT
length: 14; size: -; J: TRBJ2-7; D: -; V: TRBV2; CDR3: CASWSSGRTYEQYF; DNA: TGTGCCAGCTGGTCCAGCGGGCGGACCTACGAGCAGTACTTC
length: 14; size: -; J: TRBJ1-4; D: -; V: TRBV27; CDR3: CASSPQGFGEKLFF; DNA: TGTGCCAGCAGTCCCCAGGGTTTTGGAGAAAAACTGTTTTTT
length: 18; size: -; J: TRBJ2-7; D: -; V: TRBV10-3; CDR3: CAISEWGLGGTSSYEQYF; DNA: TGTGCCATCAGTGAGTGGGGACTGGGCGGGACCAGCTCCTACGAGCAGTACTTC
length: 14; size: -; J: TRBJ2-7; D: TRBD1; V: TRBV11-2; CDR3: CASSSEGDRDEQYF; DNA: TGTGCCAGCAGCTCCGAGGGGGACAGGGACGAGCAGTACTTC
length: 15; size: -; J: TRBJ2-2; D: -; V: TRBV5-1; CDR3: CASSLVTANTGELFF; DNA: TGCGCCAGCAGCTTGGTGACAGCGAACACCGGGGAGCTGTTTTTT
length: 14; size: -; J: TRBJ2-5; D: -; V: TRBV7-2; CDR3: CASSLSRGQETQYF; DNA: TGTGCCAGCAGCTTATCACGGGGCCAAGAGACCCAGTACTTC
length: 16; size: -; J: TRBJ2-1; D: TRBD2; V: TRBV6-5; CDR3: CASSSLAGGSYNEQFF; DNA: TGTGCCAGCAGTTCCTTAGCGGGGGGGTCCTACAATGAGCAGTTCTTC
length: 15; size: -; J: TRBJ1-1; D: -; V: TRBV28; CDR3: CASTTQPTGNTEAFF; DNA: TGTGCCAGCACCACTCAACCGACAGGGAACACTGAAGCTTTCTTT
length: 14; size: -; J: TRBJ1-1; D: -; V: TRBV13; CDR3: CASSSPLGGPEAFF; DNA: TGTGCCAGCAGCTCACCTCTTGGCGGCCCCGAAGCTTTCTTT
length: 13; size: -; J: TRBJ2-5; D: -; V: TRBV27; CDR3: CASRSGIEETQYF; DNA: TGTGCCAGCAGATCCGGGATTGAAGAGACCCAGTACTTC
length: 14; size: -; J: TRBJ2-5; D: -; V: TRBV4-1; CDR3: CASSQSAFQETQYF; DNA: TGCGCCAGCAGCCAGAGCGCATTTCAAGAGACCCAGTACTTC
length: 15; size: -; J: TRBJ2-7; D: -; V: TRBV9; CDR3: CASSVSPRHPYEQYF; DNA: TGTGCCAGCAGCGTATCACCCCGACACCCCTACGAGCAGTACTTC
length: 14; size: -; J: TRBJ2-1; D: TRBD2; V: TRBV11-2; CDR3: CASSLQDSGVAQFF; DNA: TGTGCCAGCAGCTTACAAGATAGCGGGGTCGCGCAGTTCTTC
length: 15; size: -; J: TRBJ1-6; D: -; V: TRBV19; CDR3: CASSILGRIDSPLHF; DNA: TGTGCCAGTAGTATTCTGGGGAGGATTGATTCACCCCTCCACTTT
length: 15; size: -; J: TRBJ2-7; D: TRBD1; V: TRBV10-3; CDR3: CAISEPDRESYEQYF; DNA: TGTGCCATCAGTGAGCCCGACAGGGAATCCTACGAGCAGTACTTC
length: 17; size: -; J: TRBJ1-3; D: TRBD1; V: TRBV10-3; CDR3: CATGTGSLRLSGNTIYF; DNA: TGTGCCACCGGGACAGGGAGCCTCCGTCTCTCTGGAAACACCATATATTTT
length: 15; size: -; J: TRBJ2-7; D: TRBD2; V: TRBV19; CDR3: CASSIDAGGSYEQYF; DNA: TGTGCCAGTAGTATTGATGCGGGGGGTTCCTACGAGCAGTACTTC
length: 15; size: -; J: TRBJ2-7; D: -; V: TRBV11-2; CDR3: CASSPMSLSSYEQYF; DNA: TGTGCCAGCAGCCCCATGTCCCTTAGCTCCTACGAGCAGTACTTC
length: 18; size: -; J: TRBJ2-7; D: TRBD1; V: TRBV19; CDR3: CASSIALRGRQGRGEQYF; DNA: TGTGCCAGTAGTATAGCCCTAAGGGGAAGACAGGGAAGGGGCGAGCAGTACTTC
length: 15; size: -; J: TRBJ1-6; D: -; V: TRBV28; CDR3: CASSQKYRAGGPLHF; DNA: TGTGCCAGCAGTCAGAAATACAGGGCGGGTGGACCCCTCCACTTT
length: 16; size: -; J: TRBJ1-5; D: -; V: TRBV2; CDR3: CASSEASQGTNQPQHF; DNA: TGTGCCAGCAGTGAAGCTTCACAGGGTACCAATCAGCCCCAGCATTTT
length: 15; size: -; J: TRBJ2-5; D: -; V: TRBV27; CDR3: CASSFSRDTQETQYF; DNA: TGTGCCAGCAGTTTTTCCCGGGACACCCAAGAGACCCAGTACTTC
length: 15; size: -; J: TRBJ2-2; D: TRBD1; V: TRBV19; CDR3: CASSTFPGGIGELFF; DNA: TGTGCCAGTAGTACTTTTCCAGGGGGAATCGGGGAGCTGTTTTTT
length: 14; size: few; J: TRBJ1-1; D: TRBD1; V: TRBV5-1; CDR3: CASSTGTVNTEAFF; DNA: TGCGCCAGCAGCACCGGGACAGTGAACACTGAAGCTTTCTTT
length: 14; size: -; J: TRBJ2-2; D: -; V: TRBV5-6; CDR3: CASSLARNTGELFF; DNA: TGTGCCAGCAGCTTGGCCCGGAACACCGGGGAGCTGTTTTTT